Given below is one T cell receptor beta chain in context. This sample was taken from a study of blood T cell repertoires in COVID-19. Whole-study context: Acute-phase and convalescent COVID-19 samples originated in the United States, Italy and Spain. T cells, B-cell-depleted T cells, or PBMCs supplied cDNA or gDNA.

Trimming cost V 3 bases and J 5 bases; bases outside gene matches: 8. Germline values: CDR1 SGHRS, CDR2 YFSETQ. The CDR3 is made up of 17 amino acids. The table came from immunoSEQ multiplex PCR; TCRdb's copy has only in-frame clones and leaves some out. The sample lists some 330,000 clones, about 90% seen once, with more than 1.5% in the top ten. Grouping used clinical history reported by participants in a survey and questionnaire. The sequence was obtained from a man aged 35-49 years in a cohort exposed to, infected with or recovered from COVID-19 (not recorded which). The chain recombines TRBV5-1 with TRBJ2-3; 14 bases map to TRBD2. The sequencing input was PBMCs or T cells enriched from blood (not recorded which). CDR3 coding DNA: TGCGCCAGCAGCTGGGCCGGACTAGCGGGAGGAATAGATACGCAGTATTTT. It translates to CASSWAGLAGGIDTQYF.